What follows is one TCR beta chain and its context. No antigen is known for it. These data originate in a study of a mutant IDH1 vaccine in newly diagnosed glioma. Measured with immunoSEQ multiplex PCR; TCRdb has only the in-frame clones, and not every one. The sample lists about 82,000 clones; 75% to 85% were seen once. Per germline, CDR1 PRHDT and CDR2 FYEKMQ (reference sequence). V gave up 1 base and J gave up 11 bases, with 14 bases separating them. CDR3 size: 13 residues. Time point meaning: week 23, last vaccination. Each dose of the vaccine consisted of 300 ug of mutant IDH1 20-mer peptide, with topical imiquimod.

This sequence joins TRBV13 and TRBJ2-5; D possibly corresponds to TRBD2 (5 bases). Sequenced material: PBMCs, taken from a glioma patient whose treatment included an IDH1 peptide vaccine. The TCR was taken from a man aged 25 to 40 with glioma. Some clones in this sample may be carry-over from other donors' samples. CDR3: CASSLENDGEQYF. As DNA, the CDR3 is TGTGCCAGCAGCTTAGAGAATGATGGGGAGCAGTACTTC.